This T cell receptor beta chain was sequenced in a study of cytomegalovirus exposure and HLA in healthy donors. Study conclusions and caveats: Researchers catalogued some 160 TCR beta chains as cytomegalovirus-associated.

Trimming removed 3 bases from V and 4 bases from J; junction bases left unmatched: 2. The CDR3 is 13 amino acids. Germline-derived CDR1 and CDR2 are LGHNT and FRNRAP. Primers included in the PCR were 60 Vbeta and 13 Jbeta primers. The method was immunoSEQ multiplex PCR; TCRdb's version includes in-frame clones alone and lacks a portion of them. The data hold 200,000 to 250,000 clones, with more than 65% observed a single time. About this clone: Its antigen is unidentified.

The V and J genes are TRBV12-5 and TRBJ2-7, with TRBD1 matching over 8 bases. This TCR derives from a man between 18 and 29 years old in good health and CMV-seronegative. The specimen sequenced was PBMCs. The CDR3 DNA reads as TGTGCTAGTGGTTTCGGACAGGGATACGAGCAGTACTTC. Translating gives CASGFGQGYEQYF.